These T cell receptor beta chains were read from a single sample in a study of human CD8 memory T cell subsets. TCRdb reprocessed the 5' RACE reads and stores each CDR3 protein as one record, lacking DNA. This sample contains 8,000 or so distinct CDR3 sequences. Sequences were obtained from CD8+ T cells from PBMCs. The receptors come from a human donor in good health. The CDR3 runs from the conserved cysteine through the conserved F or W. Size tells how often a clone was seen (once, few, many) or the class of an expanded clone, and some rows leave it out.

>-|TRBJ2-1|TRBV12-5
CASGLGLAGNEQFF
>-|TRBJ2-5|TRBV20-1
CSARDLERGGPNQETQYF
>medium-sized|TRBJ2-1|TRBV5-1
CASKKDSAAAYNEQFF
>-|TRBJ2-1|TRBV7-8
CASSLLPGQGPNNEQFF
>medium-sized|TRBJ2-7|TRBV7-8
CASSRKPGEAYEQYF
>medium-sized|TRBJ2-7|TRBV28
CASGDRSYEQYF
>medium-sized|TRBJ2-7|TRBV29-1
CSVEDDRERSYEQYF
>-|TRBJ2-5|TRBV28
CASTSGLAQETQYF
>-|TRBJ2-1|TRBV29-1
CSVDRGKNEQFF
>-|TRBJ2-1|TRBV15
CATSRDRYNEQFF
>-|TRBJ2-5|TRBV5-1
CASSLAGAEQETQYF
>-|TRBJ2-5|TRBV2
CASSEAFAGGETQYF
>-|TRBJ2-7|TRBV28
CASRRVSHEQYF
>-|TRBJ1-5|TRBV10-3
CAIGEIGNQPQHF
>-|TRBJ2-3|TRBV7-9
CASSWLAGAFLDTQYF
>-|TRBJ1-2|TRBV19
CASSIGTGLSGYTF